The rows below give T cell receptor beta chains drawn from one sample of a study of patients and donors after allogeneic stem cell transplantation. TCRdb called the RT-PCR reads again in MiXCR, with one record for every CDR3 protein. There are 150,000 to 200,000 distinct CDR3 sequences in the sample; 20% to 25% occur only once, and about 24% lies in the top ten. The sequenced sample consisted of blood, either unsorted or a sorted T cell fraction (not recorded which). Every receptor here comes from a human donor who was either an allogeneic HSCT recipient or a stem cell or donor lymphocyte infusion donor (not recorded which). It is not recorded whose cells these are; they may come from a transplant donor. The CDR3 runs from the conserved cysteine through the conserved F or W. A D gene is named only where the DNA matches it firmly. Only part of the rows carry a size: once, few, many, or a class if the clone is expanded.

CDR3: CASSWRDSNTEAFF
DNA: TGTGCCAGCTCTTGGAGGGATTCGAACACTGAAGCTTTCTTT
V: TRBV12-3/TRBV12-4
J: TRBJ1-1
D: -
size: few

CDR3: CASSLGATNEKLFF
DNA: TGTGCCAGCAGTTTAGGGGCAACTAATGAAAAACTGTTTTTT
V: TRBV12-3/TRBV12-4
J: TRBJ1-4
D: -
size: many

CDR3: CSAQNTGELFF
DNA: TGCAGTGCGCAGAACACCGGGGAGCTGTTTTTT
V: TRBV20-1
J: TRBJ2-2
D: -
size: few

CDR3: CASSGRDSMNTEAFF
DNA: TGTGCCAGCAGCGGGCGGGACAGCATGAACACTGAAGCTTTCTTT
V: TRBV7-4
J: TRBJ1-1
D: TRBD1
size: -

CDR3: CSARGDGTDTQYF
DNA: TGCAGTGCTAGAGGGGACGGCACAGATACGCAGTATTTT
V: TRBV20-1
J: TRBJ2-3
D: -
size: -

CDR3: CASSQTGTSADTQYF
DNA: TGTGCCAGCAGCCAAACCGGGACTAGCGCAGATACGCAGTATTTT
V: TRBV3-1
J: TRBJ2-3
D: TRBD2
size: few

CDR3: CASSLGRDYNEQFF
DNA: TGTGCTAGCAGCTTAGGAAGGGATTACAATGAGCAGTTCTTC
V: TRBV7-7
J: TRBJ2-1
D: -
size: -

CDR3: CASSLNPTKNIQYF
DNA: TGTGCCAGCAGCTTAAACCCCACCAAAAACATTCAGTACTTC
V: TRBV7-2
J: TRBJ2-4
D: -
size: -

CDR3: CASSVLQDNSPLHF
DNA: TGCGCCAGCAGCGTCTTGCAGGATAATTCACCCCTCCACTTT
V: TRBV5-1
J: TRBJ1-6
D: -
size: -

CDR3: CSVENTLRFTEAFF
DNA: TGCAGCGTTGAAAATACGCTGCGTTTTACTGAAGCTTTCTTT
V: TRBV29-1
J: TRBJ1-1
D: -
size: few

CDR3: CASSHTQTALNRGEQFF
DNA: TGCGCCAGCAGCCATACCCAAACGGCGCTAAATCGCGGTGAGCAGTTCTTC
V: TRBV4-1
J: TRBJ2-1
D: -
size: -

CDR3: CASSQDGTAFAEQFF
DNA: TGCGCCAGCAGCCAAGATGGGACAGCGTTTGCTGAGCAGTTCTTC
V: TRBV4-1
J: TRBJ2-1
D: TRBD1
size: once

CDR3: CSARPGRASSYNEQFF
DNA: TGCAGTGCTAGACCGGGACGGGCAAGCTCCTACAATGAGCAGTTCTTC
V: TRBV20-1
J: TRBJ2-1
D: -
size: -

CDR3: CASSLGRSVSNTQYF
DNA: TGTGCCAGCAGCTTAGGCCGGTCCGTGTCGAATACGCAGTATTTT
V: TRBV7-9
J: TRBJ2-3
D: -
size: -

CDR3: CASSLILGIEQFF
DNA: TGTGCCAGCAGCTTAATCTTAGGGATTGAGCAGTTCTTC
V: TRBV7-3
J: TRBJ2-1
D: -
size: -

CDR3: CASSPNGQNYGYTF
DNA: TGTGCCAGCAGTCCTAATGGACAGAACTATGGCTACACCTTC
V: TRBV12-3/TRBV12-4
J: TRBJ1-2
D: -
size: many

CDR3: CASSLATTYNEQFF
DNA: TGTGCCAGCAGCTTAGCCACCACTTACAATGAGCAGTTCTTC
V: TRBV7-8
J: TRBJ2-1
D: -
size: few

CDR3: CASSSGRNGYTF
DNA: TGTGCCAGCAGTTCTGGCCGGAATGGCTACACCTTC
V: TRBV28
J: TRBJ1-2
D: -
size: many

CDR3: CSASDGQPQHF
DNA: TGCAGTGCCAGCGACGGGCAGCCCCAGCATTTT
V: TRBV20-1
J: TRBJ1-5
D: -
size: -

CDR3: CASSTDVTGNTIYF
DNA: TGTGCCAGCAGCACCGATGTAACTGGAAACACCATATATTTT
V: TRBV7-2
J: TRBJ1-3
D: -
size: few

CDR3: CAISDRDRDNEQFF
DNA: TGTGCCATCAGCGACCGGGACAGGGACAATGAGCAGTTCTTC
V: TRBV10-3
J: TRBJ2-1
D: TRBD1
size: -

CDR3: CASSESRQGARNEQFF
DNA: TGTGCCAGCAGTGAATCGCGACAGGGGGCCCGCAATGAGCAGTTCTTC
V: TRBV25-1
J: TRBJ2-1
D: TRBD1
size: -

CDR3: CASSLGGYGSYEQYF
DNA: TGTGCCAGCAGCCTCGGGGGTTATGGTTCCTACGAGCAGTACTTC
V: TRBV6-5
J: TRBJ2-7
D: -
size: -

CDR3: CASSSSGPNSGNTIYF
DNA: -
V: TRBV7-9
J: TRBJ1-3
D: -
size: few

CDR3: CASSESRDLEGETQYF
DNA: TGTGCCAGCAGTGAATCTAGGGACCTCGAAGGGGAGACCCAGTACTTC
V: TRBV2
J: TRBJ2-5
D: -
size: -

CDR3: CASIREDTQYF
DNA: TGTGCCAGCATAAGGGAAGATACGCAGTATTTT
V: TRBV12-3/TRBV12-4
J: TRBJ2-3
D: -
size: few

CDR3: CASSLLAEQGDTQYF
DNA: TGTGCCAGCAGCTTACTGGCGGAGCAGGGAGATACGCAGTATTTT
V: TRBV7-8
J: TRBJ2-3
D: -
size: -

CDR3: CASSELTGYTEAFF
DNA: TGTGCCAGCAGTGAACTCACAGGGTACACTGAAGCTTTCTTT
V: TRBV25-1
J: TRBJ1-1
D: -
size: -

CDR3: CASSDTSGGKSEQFF
DNA: TGTGCCAGCAGTGATACTAGCGGGGGGAAAAGTGAGCAGTTCTTC
V: TRBV12-3/TRBV12-4
J: TRBJ2-1
D: TRBD2
size: -

CDR3: CASSEFYSSNTEAFF
DNA: TGTGCCAGCAGTGAATTTTACAGTTCGAACACTGAAGCTTTCTTT
V: TRBV2
J: TRBJ1-1
D: -
size: many

CDR3: CASSWGLADTDTQYF
DNA: TGCGCCAGCAGCTGGGGACTAGCGGACACAGATACGCAGTATTTT
V: TRBV5-1
J: TRBJ2-3
D: TRBD2
size: -

CDR3: CASSPGGQRSYGYTF
DNA: TGCGCCAGCAGCCCGGGGGGACAGCGGTCCTATGGCTACACCTTC
V: TRBV5-1
J: TRBJ1-2
D: TRBD1
size: few

CDR3: CASSSQTYYGYTF
DNA: TGTGCCAGCAGCAGCCAAACATACTATGGCTACACCTTC
V: TRBV7-2
J: TRBJ1-2
D: -
size: -

CDR3: CSAKRTTEAFF
DNA: TGCAGTGCTAAACGGACCACTGAAGCTTTCTTT
V: TRBV20-1
J: TRBJ1-1
D: -
size: many

CDR3: CASSSRQGASEDTEAFF
DNA: TGTGCCAGCAGTAGTCGGCAGGGGGCTTCGGAGGACACTGAAGCTTTCTTT
V: TRBV6-6
J: TRBJ1-1
D: TRBD1
size: -

CDR3: CASSFRQPQETQYF
DNA: TGTGCCAGCAGTTTCAGACAGCCCCAAGAGACCCAGTACTTC
V: TRBV12-3/TRBV12-4
J: TRBJ2-5
D: -
size: -

CDR3: CSVMTGHYEQYF
DNA: TGCAGCGTGATGACAGGGCACTACGAGCAGTACTTC
V: TRBV29-1
J: TRBJ2-7
D: TRBD1
size: -